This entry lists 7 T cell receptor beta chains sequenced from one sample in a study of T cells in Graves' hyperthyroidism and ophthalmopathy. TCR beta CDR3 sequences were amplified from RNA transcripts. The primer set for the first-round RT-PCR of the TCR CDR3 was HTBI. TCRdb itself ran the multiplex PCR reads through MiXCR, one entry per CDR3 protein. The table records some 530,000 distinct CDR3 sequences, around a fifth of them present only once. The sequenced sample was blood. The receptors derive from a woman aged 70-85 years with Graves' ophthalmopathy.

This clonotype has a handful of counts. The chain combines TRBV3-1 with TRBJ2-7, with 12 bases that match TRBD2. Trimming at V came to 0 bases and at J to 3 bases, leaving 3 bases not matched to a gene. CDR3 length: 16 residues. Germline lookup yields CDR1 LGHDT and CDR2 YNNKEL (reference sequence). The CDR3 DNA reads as TGTGCCAGCAGCCAAGATTGGACTAGCGGGATCTACGAGCAGTACTTC. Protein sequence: CASSQDWTSGIYEQYF.

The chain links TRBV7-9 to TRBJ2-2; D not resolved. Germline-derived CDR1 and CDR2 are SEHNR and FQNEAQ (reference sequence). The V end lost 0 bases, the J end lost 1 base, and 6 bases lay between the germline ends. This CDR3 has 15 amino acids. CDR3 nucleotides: TGTGCCAGCAGCTTAGCGGTAGGGAACACCGGGGAGCTGTTTTTT. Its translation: CASSLAVGNTGELFF.

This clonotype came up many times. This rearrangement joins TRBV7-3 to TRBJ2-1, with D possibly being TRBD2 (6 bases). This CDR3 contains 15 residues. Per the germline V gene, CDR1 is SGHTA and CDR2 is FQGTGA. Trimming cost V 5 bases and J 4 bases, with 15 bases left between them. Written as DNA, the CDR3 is TGTGCCAGCAGCCCAAGTAGCGGACCTTACAATGAGCAGTTCTTC. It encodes CASSPSSGPYNEQFF.

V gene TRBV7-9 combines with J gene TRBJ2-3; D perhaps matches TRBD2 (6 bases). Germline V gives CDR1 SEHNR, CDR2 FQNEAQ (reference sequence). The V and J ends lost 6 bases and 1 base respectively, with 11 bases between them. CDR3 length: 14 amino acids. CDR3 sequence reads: CASRATGGTDTQYF. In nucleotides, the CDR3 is TGTGCCAGCAGGGCCACGGGGGGCACAGATACGCAGTATTTT.

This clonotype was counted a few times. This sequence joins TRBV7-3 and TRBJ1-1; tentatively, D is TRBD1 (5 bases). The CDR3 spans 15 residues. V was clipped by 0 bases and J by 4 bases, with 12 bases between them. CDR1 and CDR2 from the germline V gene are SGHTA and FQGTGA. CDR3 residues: CASSLTQGESTEAFF. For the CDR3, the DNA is TGTGCCAGCAGCTTAACCCAGGGTGAGAGCACTGAAGCTTTCTTT.

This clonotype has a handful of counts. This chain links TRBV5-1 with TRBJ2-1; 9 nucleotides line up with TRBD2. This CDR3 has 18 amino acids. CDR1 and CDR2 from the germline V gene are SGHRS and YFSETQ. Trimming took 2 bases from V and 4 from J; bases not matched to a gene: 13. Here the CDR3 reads CASSFLIAGVSGYNEQFF. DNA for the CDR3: TGCGCCAGCAGCTTCCTGATAGCGGGAGTTTCGGGTTACAATGAGCAGTTCTTC. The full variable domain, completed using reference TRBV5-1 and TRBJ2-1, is KAGVTQTPRYLIKTRGQQVTLSCSPISGHRSVSWYQQTPGQGLQFLFEYFSETQRNKGNFPGRFSGRQFSNSRSEMNVSTLELGDSALYLCASSFLIAGVSGYNEQFFGPGTRLTVL.

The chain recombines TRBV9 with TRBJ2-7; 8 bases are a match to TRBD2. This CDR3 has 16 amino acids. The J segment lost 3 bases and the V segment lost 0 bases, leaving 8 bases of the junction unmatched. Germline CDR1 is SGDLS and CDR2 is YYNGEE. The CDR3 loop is CASSVGATSGLYEQYF. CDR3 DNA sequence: TGTGCCAGCAGCGTAGGTGCAACTAGCGGTCTCTACGAGCAGTACTTC.